This T cell receptor (beta chain) was sequenced during a study of blood T cell repertoires in COVID-19. The overall study: The United States, Italy and Spain were the sources of the acute and convalescent COVID-19 samples. T cells, B-cell-depleted T cells, or PBMCs supplied cDNA or gDNA.

Authors' methods: Amplification with reference gene primers provided the estimates of nucleated cell counts. TCRdb's table, derived via immunoSEQ multiplex PCR, lists solely in-frame clones and lacks some. Clonal size and the V and J genes are those of that table, whereas D and trimming came from the DNA. The sample holds 90,000 to 150,000 clones, 79% seen once. This clone was seen only once. Germline V lookup: CDR1 KGHSH, CDR2 LQKENI. This CDR3 contains 13 residues. Trimming shortened V by 3 bases and J by 10 bases, and 15 bases separated the two germline ends. The sequence was collected from a woman of 80 years or more with acute or convalescent COVID-19. Specimen: peripheral blood. The rearrangement uses TRBV18 and TRBJ1-1, with D uncertain. The CDR3 DNA reads TGTGCCAGCTCACCGAGCCCCAACCGTGGAGCTTTCTTT. Translating gives CASSPSPNRGAFF. Looking up the rest from reference TRBV18 and TRBJ1-1 gives the full variable domain: NAGVMQNPRHLVRRRGQEARLRCSPMKGHSHVYWYRQLPEEGLKFMVYLQKENIIDESGMPKERFSAEFPKEGPSILRIQQVVRGDSAAYFCASSPSPNRGAFFGQGTRLTVV.